This T cell receptor beta chain was captured in a study of blood T cells in healthy people across ages. Peripheral blood samples of roughly 10 milliliters were drawn from each donor. With respect to this clonotype: No antigen is known for it.

Primers used in a second PCR of about 7 to 11 cycles were a sample-barcoded 5' primer and a J-beta primer mix. TCRdb reprocessed the 5' RACE reads with MiXCR, giving one entry per CDR3 protein. The sample contains fewer than 900,000 distinct CDR3 sequences, 35% to 45% of which appear only once. Regarding the study as a whole: One million T cells yielded diversity estimates that were considered underestimates.

Germline loops: CDR1 ENHRY, CDR2 SYGVKD. This CDR3 is built from 13 residues. Trimming removed 3 bases from V and 3 bases from J; junction bases left unmatched: 1. V usage is TRBV10-3 and J usage is TRBJ2-5, with 7 bases matching TRBD2. The clonotype originates from a woman aged 55-70 years in good health. The sequenced material came from blood. The CDR3 reads CAISESGKETQYF. CDR3 DNA sequence: TGTGCCATCAGTGAAAGCGGGAAAGAGACCCAGTACTTC.